These 30 T cell receptor beta chains share one sample of origin, sequenced in a study of blood T cells in healthy people across ages. It was with a sample-barcoded 5' primer and a J-beta primer mix that a second PCR of about 7 to 12 cycles was run. One entry per CDR3 protein results from TCRdb running MiXCR on the 5' RACE reads. The top ten hold around a fifth of the sample, which has around 970,000 distinct CDR3 sequences, roughly half seen once. Material for sequencing was blood. These receptors were collected from a woman aged 55-69 years in good health.

The chain joins TRBV27 to TRBJ2-1, with D maybe TRBD2 (6 bases). V shed 6 bases and J shed 3 bases, with 12 bases lying between them. This CDR3 is built from 14 residues. Germline assignment: CDR1 MNHEY and CDR2 SMNVEV (reference sequence). The CDR3 coding sequence is TGTGCCAGCAGGAAGGGACTTTTCTACAATGAGCAGTTCTTC. This sequence encodes CASRKGLFYNEQFF.

Comments on this clonotype: The CDR3 does not end in the conserved phenylalanine or tryptophan, so this is likely a read error. The rearrangement links TRBV5-1 to TRBJ2-1; no clear D gene. The CDR3 totals 16 residues. The germline V gene has CDR1 SGHRS and CDR2 YFSETQ. V was shortened by 5 bases and J by 3 bases, with 18 bases between the two germline ends. The DNA for the CDR3 is TGCGCCAGCAGGGCCAAGGAGAGCTCCGACTACAATGAGCAGTTCTAC. This translates into CASRAKESSDYNEQFY.

This clonotype was counted between two and nine times. The chain has TRBV4-1 and TRBJ2-5, with 8 bases that match TRBD1. The germline V gene encodes CDR1 MGHRA and CDR2 YSYEKL. The CDR3 loop spans 15 amino acids. The V gene end was trimmed by 3 bases and the J gene end by 4 bases; junction bases not matched to a gene: 7. CDR3 sequence (DNA): TGCGCCAGCAGCCACCCTGGACAGGGTAGAGAGACCCAGTACTTC. This codes for CASSHPGQGRETQYF.

This chain uses TRBV30 with TRBJ1-2; D ambiguous. Trimming removed 3 bases at V and 7 bases at J, with 6 bases between. The germline CDR1 and CDR2 sequences are GTSNPN and SVGIG (reference sequence). The length of the CDR3 is 10 residues. The CDR3 protein is CAWRKGGYTF. As DNA, the CDR3 is TGTGCCTGGAGAAAGGGTGGCTACACCTTC.

V and J are TRBV4-2 and TRBJ2-5; D call uncertain. The CDR3 is 13 amino acids. V lost 0 bases and J lost 11, with 13 bases in between. The V gene's germline CDR1 is LGHNA and CDR2 YNFKEQ. The CDR3 spells CASSQDPQSEQYF. The DNA of the CDR3 is TGTGCCAGCAGCCAAGACCCGCAGAGTGAGCAGTACTTC.

The rearrangement uses TRBV6-2 or TRBV6-3 and TRBJ2-1, with D hard to call. CDR3 length equals 12 residues. V was shortened by 2 bases and J by 13 bases, with 12 bases between the two germline ends. CDR1 and CDR2 from the germline V gene are MNHEY and SVGEGT. CDR3 nucleotides: TGTGCCAGCAGTTACCCCGACTCCCGTCAGTTCTTC. It specifies CASSYPDSRQFF.

This clonotype was recorded at least ten times. The V and J genes are TRBV7-2 and TRBJ2-7; D is undetermined. Trimming took 1 base from V and 2 from J, leaving 6 bases between them. The germline CDR1 and CDR2 sequences are SGHTA and FQGNSA. The CDR3 has 13 amino acids. The CDR3 nucleotides are TGTGCCAGCAGCTTAGGATCCCCCTACGAGCAGTACTTC. Amino acid sequence: CASSLGSPYEQYF.

J is TRBJ2-7 and V is TRBV5-1; 9 bases are a match to TRBD2. With V trimmed by 2 bases and J by 0 bases, 9 bases remained unmatched. CDR3 length: 17 amino acids. Germline V gene sequence: CDR1 SGHRS, CDR2 YFSETQ. CDR3 in DNA: TGCGCCAGCAGCTTAGGTCTAGCGGGATCGGACTCCTACGAGCAGTACTTC. It codes for CASSLGLAGSDSYEQYF.

Details on this clonotype: One end of the junction varies from germline; a read error may be responsible. The chain uses TRBV10-3 and TRBJ2-3, with TRBD1 as a possible D gene (5 bases). CDR1 is ENHRY, CDR2 SYGVKD, per germline. The CDR3 is 16 residues long. The CDR3 sequence is CAVSESDKKGTDTQYF. The CDR3 region has the DNA TGTGCCGTCAGTGAGTCGGATAAGAAGGGGACAGATACGCAGTATTTT.

Remarks on this clonotype: At one of its ends the junction is not consistent with the germline gene, which may arise from a read error. V is TRBV12-3 or TRBV12-4 and J is TRBJ2-5; D is ambiguous. The CDR3 contains 15 residues. The DNA of the CDR3 is TGTGTCAGCAGATACGGTCCTTCCCCGGAGGAGACCCAGTACTTC. Protein: CVSRYGPSPEETQYF.

This clonotype was counted between two and nine times. The chain joins TRBV20-1 to TRBJ2-6; D remains ambiguous. Trimming stripped 2 bases from V and 1 base from J, with 12 bases between. CDR1 is DFQATT, CDR2 SNEGSKA, per germline (reference sequence). CDR3 size: 16 residues. The CDR3 here is CSARKGLGSGANVLTF. The CDR3 DNA reads TGCAGTGCTAGAAAAGGGTTGGGGTCTGGGGCCAACGTCCTGACTTTC.

V gene TRBV15 combines with J gene TRBJ2-3, with 8 bases fitting TRBD2. J lost 8 bases, V lost 4 bases, and 11 bases had no gene match. Looked up from germline, CDR1 is LNHNV and CDR2 is YYDKDF (reference sequence). The CDR3 covers 15 residues. CDR3: CATSKLADPVATQYF. The CDR3 DNA is TGTGCCACCAGCAAACTAGCGGACCCCGTTGCTACGCAGTATTTT. Combining the CDR3 with reference TRBV15 and TRBJ2-3 gives the whole variable domain DAMVIQNPRYQVTQFGKPVTLSCSQTLNHNVMYWYQQKSSQAPKLLFHYYDKDFNNEADTPDNFQSRRPNTSFCFLDIRSPGLGDTAMYLCATSKLADPVATQYFGPGTRLTVL.

The chain joins TRBV28 to TRBJ2-3, with a weak D call TRBD1 (5 bases). The CDR3 is made up of 14 amino acids. Per germline, CDR1 MDHEN and CDR2 SYDVKM. The V gene lost 5 bases and the J gene lost 1 base, with 10 bases spanning the gap. The CDR3 DNA follows: TGTGCCAGCAGTACAAGGGGTGGCACAGATACGCAGTATTTT. Translated: CASSTRGGTDTQYF. The complete variable domain, with remaining parts taken from reference TRBV28 and TRBJ2-3, reads DVKVTQSSRYLVKRTGEKVFLECVQDMDHENMFWYRQDPGLGLRLIYFSYDVKMKEKGDIPEGYSVSREKKERFSLILESASTNQTSMYLCASSTRGGTDTQYFGPGTRLTVL.

This clonotype has more than one count but fewer than ten. The CDR3 sequence is CASSGGQSSEQYF. As DNA, the CDR3 is TGTGCCAGCAGTGGGGGACAGAGTAGCGAGCAGTACTTC. The chain carries TRBV2 and TRBJ2-7; the match to TRBD1 covers 7 bases. The V gene's germline CDR1 is SNHLY and CDR2 FYNNEI. The CDR3 has 13 amino acids. With V trimmed by 4 bases and J by 6 bases, 6 bases remained unmatched.

V usage is TRBV12-3 or TRBV12-4 and J usage is TRBJ2-6, with 7 bases that match TRBD1. V gave up 2 bases and J gave up 0 bases; unmatched junction bases: 4. The CDR3 is 17 residues long. CDR3 sequence reads: CASSLRGRTSGANVLTF. The CDR3 region has the DNA TGTGCCAGCAGTTTAAGGGGGCGGACCTCTGGGGCCAACGTCCTGACTTTC.

This clonotype was seen at least ten times. A read error may account for a junction end that differs from germline. The J gene is TRBJ2-1, the V gene TRBV3-1; 14 nucleotides line up with TRBD2. Germline lookup yields CDR1 LGHDT and CDR2 YNNKEL (reference sequence). The CDR3 runs 15 residues. DNA for the CDR3: TGCGCCAGCAGCCAAGGACTAGCGGGAGGCAATGAGCAGTTCTTC. Encoded protein: CASSQGLAGGNEQFF.

CDR3: CASSVVWGAETQYF. The CDR3 DNA sequence: TGTGCCAGCAGCGTAGTCTGGGGGGCAGAGACCCAGTACTTC. The V call is TRBV9, the J call TRBJ2-7; either TRBD1 or TRBD2 may fit D (6 bases each). The J call may be wrong; the DNA end is better matched by TRBJ2-5. The V gene's germline CDR1 is SGDLS and CDR2 YYNGEE. This CDR3 spans 14 amino acids.

The rearrangement joins TRBV7-2 to TRBJ2-1; 10 nucleotides line up with TRBD2. The CDR3 runs to 19 residues. Germline V gives CDR1 SGHTA, CDR2 FQGNSA. With 3 bases clipped from V and 4 bases from J, the junction kept 15 bases outside the gene matches. The CDR3 loop is CASSFLTSGAPPGYNEQFF. CDR3 coding DNA: TGTGCCAGCAGCTTCCTTACTAGCGGGGCCCCTCCAGGGTACAATGAGCAGTTCTTC.

This clonotype occurred a few times. The chain couples TRBV20-1 to TRBJ2-4; 7 nucleotides match TRBD1. Trimming took 6 bases from V and 10 from J; bases not matched to a gene: 6. Germline loops: CDR1 DFQATT, CDR2 SNEGSKA (reference sequence). The CDR3 runs 11 residues. The CDR3 DNA reads as TGCAGTGCAAACACAGGGGCGATTCAGTACTTC. Residues: CSANTGAIQYF.

The rearrangement uses TRBV2 and TRBJ2-1; 8 bases match TRBD2. Per germline, CDR1 SNHLY and CDR2 FYNNEI. With V trimmed by 3 bases and J by 11 bases, 9 bases remained unmatched. CDR3 length: 14 residues. The CDR3 DNA is TGTGCCAGCAGTGAGGAGATGCTAGCGGGCCAGCAGTTCTTC. It encodes CASSEEMLAGQQFF.

The CDR3, as DNA: TGCGCCAGCAGCCAAGGACCTAGCGGGAGAGGCACAGATACGCAGTATTTT. Protein product: CASSQGPSGRGTDTQYF. V is TRBV4-3 and J is TRBJ2-3; 10 bases map to TRBD2. Germline V gene sequence: CDR1 LGHNA, CDR2 YSLEER. The CDR3 length is 17 residues. Germline trimming cut 1 base from V and 1 base from J; bases unmatched to any gene: 5.

Only a few counts were recorded for this clonotype. The chain has TRBV5-1 and TRBJ2-5, with 7 bases identical to TRBD1. From germline, CDR1 is SGHRS and CDR2 YFSETQ. This CDR3 has 15 amino acids. Trimming took 1 base from V and 3 from J; bases not matched to a gene: 6. CDR3 in amino acids: CASSLMGTAEETQYF. The CDR3 DNA sequence: TGCGCCAGCAGCTTGATGGGGACAGCGGAAGAGACCCAGTACTTC.

This clonotype has only a few counts. V is TRBV4-1 and J is TRBJ1-4, with TRBD1 matching over 9 bases. The length of the CDR3 is 14 residues. V lost 6 bases to trimming and J lost 8 bases; unmatched junction nucleotides: 7. Germline-derived CDR1 and CDR2 are MGHRA and YSYEKL. The CDR3 coding sequence is TGCGCCAGCAGTCGCTACGGACAGGGGGAAAAACTGTTTTTT. Protein: CASSRYGQGEKLFF.

V gene TRBV12-3 or TRBV12-4 combines with J gene TRBJ2-1; the D gene is possibly TRBD2 (6 bases). This CDR3 has 13 residues. V lost 6 bases, J lost 8 bases, and 14 bases lay in between. CDR3: CASSLLASYEQFF. In DNA, the CDR3 is TGTGCCAGCAGCCTACTAGCATCCTATGAGCAGTTCTTC.

The chain combines TRBV12-3 or TRBV12-4 with TRBJ2-5; 8 nucleotides line up with TRBD1. The CDR3 is 13 amino acids. Trimming removed 7 bases from V and 11 bases from J; junction bases left unmatched: 12. The CDR3 nucleotides are TGTGCCAGCATTGCGGGACAGGCATTTGAGCAGTACTTC. It specifies CASIAGQAFEQYF.

This chain links TRBV20-1 with TRBJ2-1; D might be TRBD1 (5 bases). The germline V gene has CDR1 DFQATT and CDR2 SNEGSKA (reference sequence). There are 11 residues in the CDR3. V lost 3 bases and J 12 bases, leaving 12 bases between the germline ends. The CDR3 here is CSASPLGRQFF. CDR3 coding DNA: TGCAGTGCTAGTCCACTGGGGCGGCAGTTCTTC.

The chain recombines TRBV27 with TRBJ1-2; possible D gene TRBD1, 5 bases. The CDR3 length is 13 residues. The germline gives CDR1 MNHEY, CDR2 SMNVEV (reference sequence). V lost 5 bases and J 8 bases, leaving 15 bases between the germline ends. CDR3 nucleotide sequence: TGTGCCAGCAGTGTAAACGGGGCCTACGGCTACACCTTC. Translating it yields CASSVNGAYGYTF.

The rearrangement links TRBV6-2 or TRBV6-3 to TRBJ2-7; TRBD1 aligns across 8 bases. V was clipped by 5 bases and J by 3 bases; unmatched bases: 9. This CDR3 spans 15 amino acids. In germline, CDR1 is MNHEY, CDR2 SVGEGT. CDR3 sequence: CASSPNRDRYYEQYF. DNA for the CDR3: TGTGCCAGCAGTCCTAACCGGGACAGGTACTACGAGCAGTACTTC.

The V and J genes are TRBV4-1 and TRBJ2-1, with TRBD2 matching 8 bases. The V gene's germline CDR1 is MGHRA and CDR2 YSYEKL. After removal of 1 base from V and 8 bases from J, the junction contained 10 bases not matched to a gene. The CDR3 is 16 residues long. The CDR3 protein is CASSQVAGGRYDEQFF. CDR3 sequence (DNA): TGCGCCAGCAGCCAAGTTGCGGGCGGGAGGTACGATGAGCAGTTCTTC.

The rearrangement joins TRBV5-8 to TRBJ2-2, with TRBD2 identical over 8 bases. Germline trimming cut 5 bases from V and 3 bases from J; bases unmatched to any gene: 12. CDR1 is SGHTS and CDR2 is YDEGEE in the germline V gene. The CDR3 runs 17 residues. The DNA for the CDR3 is TGTGCCAGCAGTTATCACTTGGGGACTAGATACACCGGGGAGCTGTTTTTT. Amino acids: CASSYHLGTRYTGELFF. The full variable domain, completed using reference TRBV5-8 and TRBJ2-2, is EAGVTQSPTHLIKTRGQQATLRCSPISGHTSVYWYQQALGLGLQFLLWYDEGEERNRGNFPPRFSGRQFPNYSSELNVNALELEDSALYLCASSYHLGTRYTGELFFGEGSRLTVL.